This TCR beta chain is from a study of T cells in Graves' hyperthyroidism and ophthalmopathy. Germline V gene sequence: CDR1 SNHLY, CDR2 FYNNEI. The CDR3 consists of 15 residues. V dropped 3 bases and J dropped 4 bases, with 12 bases sitting between them. Amplification of TCR beta CDR3 regions was performed using RNA transcripts as template. Using the HTBI primer set, a first-round RT-PCR was run on the TCR CDR3. TCRdb fed the multiplex PCR reads into MiXCR, producing one record per CDR3 protein. This sample has about 360,000 distinct CDR3 sequences, with approximately 15% found just once. The chain recombines TRBV2 with TRBJ2-2, with D perhaps matching TRBD2 (5 bases). Source material: blood. The sequence derives from a man aged 25 to 40 with Graves' hyperthyroidism that later progressed to Graves' ophthalmopathy. CDR3 loop: CASSDRLAPTGELFF. In nucleotides, the CDR3 is TGTGCCAGCAGTGACCGCCTAGCCCCCACCGGGGAGCTGTTTTTT.